This TCR beta chain was recovered during a study of siplizumab effects on memory and regulatory T cells. Study results and caveats: Naive T cells apparently outstripped memory cells in diversity and seemed major alloresponse contributors.

The table came from immunoSEQ multiplex PCR; TCRdb's copy has only in-frame clones and leaves some out. The sample lists just under 85,000 clones; roughly 89% were seen once. The CDR3 covers 16 residues. The V and J ends lost 5 bases and 0 bases respectively, with 14 bases between them. The V gene's germline CDR1 is MNHEY and CDR2 SMNVEV (reference sequence). A note on this clone: What it recognizes is unknown.

Sequenced: Tregs sorted from blood. The chain recombines TRBV27 with TRBJ1-3; D gene unclear. The TCR comes from a human donor in good health. CDR3 DNA: TGTGCCAGCAGTCCCGCGCGGCCGAACTCTGGAAACACCATATATTTT. Amino acids: CASSPARPNSGNTIYF.